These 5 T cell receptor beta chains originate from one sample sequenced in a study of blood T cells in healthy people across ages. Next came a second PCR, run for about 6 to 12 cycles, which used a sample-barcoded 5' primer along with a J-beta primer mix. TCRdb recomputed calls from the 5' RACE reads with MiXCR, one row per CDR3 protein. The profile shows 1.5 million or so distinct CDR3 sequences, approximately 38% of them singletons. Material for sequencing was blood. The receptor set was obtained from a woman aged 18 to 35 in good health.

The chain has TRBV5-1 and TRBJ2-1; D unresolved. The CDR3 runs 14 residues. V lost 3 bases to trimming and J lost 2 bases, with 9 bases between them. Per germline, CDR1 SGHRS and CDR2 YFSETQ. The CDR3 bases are TGCGCCAGCAGCTCGTCGAATCCCTACAATGAGCAGTTCTTC. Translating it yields CASSSSNPYNEQFF.

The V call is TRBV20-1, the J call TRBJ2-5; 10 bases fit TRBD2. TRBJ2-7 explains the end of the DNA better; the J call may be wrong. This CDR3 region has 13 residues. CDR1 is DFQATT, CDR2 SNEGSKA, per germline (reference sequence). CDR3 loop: CSATSGGNYEQYF. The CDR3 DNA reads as TGCAGTGCTACTAGCGGGGGAAACTACGAGCAGTACTTC.

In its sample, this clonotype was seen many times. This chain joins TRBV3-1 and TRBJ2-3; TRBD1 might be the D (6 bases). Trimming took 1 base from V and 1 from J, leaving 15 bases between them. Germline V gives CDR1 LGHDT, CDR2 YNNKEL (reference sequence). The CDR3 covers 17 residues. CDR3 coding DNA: TGTGCCAGCAGCCAAGGTCAGGGGCGGATGGGCACAGATACGCAGTATTTT. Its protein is CASSQGQGRMGTDTQYF.

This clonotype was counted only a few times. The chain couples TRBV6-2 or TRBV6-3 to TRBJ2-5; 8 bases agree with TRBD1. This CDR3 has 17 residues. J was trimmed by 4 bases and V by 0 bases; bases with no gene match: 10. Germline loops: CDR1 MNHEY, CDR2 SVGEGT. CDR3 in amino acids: CASSYSPDRVDRETQYF. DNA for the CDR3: TGTGCCAGCAGTTACTCGCCGGACAGGGTGGACAGAGAGACCCAGTACTTC.

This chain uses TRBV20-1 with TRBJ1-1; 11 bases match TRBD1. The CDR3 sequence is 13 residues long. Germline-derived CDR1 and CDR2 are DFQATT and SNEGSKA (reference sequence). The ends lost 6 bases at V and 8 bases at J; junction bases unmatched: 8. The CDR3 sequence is CSAKRTGGMEAFF. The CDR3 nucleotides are TGCAGTGCCAAGAGGACAGGGGGCATGGAAGCTTTCTTT.